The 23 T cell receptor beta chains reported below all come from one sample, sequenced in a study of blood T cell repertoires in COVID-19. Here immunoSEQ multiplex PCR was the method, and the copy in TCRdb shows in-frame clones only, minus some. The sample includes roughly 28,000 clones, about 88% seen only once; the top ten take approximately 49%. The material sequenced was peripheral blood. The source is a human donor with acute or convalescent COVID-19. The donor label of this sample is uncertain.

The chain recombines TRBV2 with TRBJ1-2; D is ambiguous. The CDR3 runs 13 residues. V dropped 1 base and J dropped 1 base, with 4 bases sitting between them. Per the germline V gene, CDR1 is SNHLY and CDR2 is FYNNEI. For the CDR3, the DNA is TGTGCCAGCAGTGAAGGCGGTAACTATGGCTACACCTTC. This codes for CASSEGGNYGYTF.

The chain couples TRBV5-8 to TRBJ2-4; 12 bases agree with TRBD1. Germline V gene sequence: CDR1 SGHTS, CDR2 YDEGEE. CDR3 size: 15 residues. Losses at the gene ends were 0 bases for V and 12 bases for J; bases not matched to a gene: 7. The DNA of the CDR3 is TGTGCCAGCAGCTTGGGGAGGGGACAGGGGGCGGATCAGTACTTC. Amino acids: CASSLGRGQGADQYF.

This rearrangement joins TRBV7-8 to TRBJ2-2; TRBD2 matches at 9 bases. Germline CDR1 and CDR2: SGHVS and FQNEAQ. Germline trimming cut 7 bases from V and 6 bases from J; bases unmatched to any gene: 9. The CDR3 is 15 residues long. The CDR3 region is CASTLLAGEPGELFF. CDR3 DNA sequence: TGTGCCAGCACCTTGTTAGCGGGAGAGCCCGGGGAGCTGTTTTTT.

The DNA for the CDR3 is TGTGCCAGCACTTTGCGGTCCCGGGAGACCCAGTACTTC. Translating gives CASTLRSRETQYF. The J gene is TRBJ2-5, the V gene TRBV2; D is undetermined. V was shortened by 7 bases and J by 5 bases, with 14 bases between the two germline ends. From germline, CDR1 is SNHLY and CDR2 FYNNEI. The CDR3 is made up of 13 amino acids.

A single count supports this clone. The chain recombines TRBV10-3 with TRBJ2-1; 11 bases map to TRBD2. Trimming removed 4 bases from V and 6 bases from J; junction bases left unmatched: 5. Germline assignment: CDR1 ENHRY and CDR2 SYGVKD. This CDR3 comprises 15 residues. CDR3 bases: TGTGCCATCAGTGGCGGTAGCGGGGGGGGCAATGAGCAGTTCTTC. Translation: CAISGGSGGGNEQFF.

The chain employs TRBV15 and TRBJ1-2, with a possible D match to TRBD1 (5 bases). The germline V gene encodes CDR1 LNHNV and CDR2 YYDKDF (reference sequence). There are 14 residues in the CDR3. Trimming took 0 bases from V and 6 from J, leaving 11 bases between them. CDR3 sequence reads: CATSRDRGQNGYTF. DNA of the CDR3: TGTGCCACCAGCAGAGATCGAGGACAAAATGGCTACACCTTC.

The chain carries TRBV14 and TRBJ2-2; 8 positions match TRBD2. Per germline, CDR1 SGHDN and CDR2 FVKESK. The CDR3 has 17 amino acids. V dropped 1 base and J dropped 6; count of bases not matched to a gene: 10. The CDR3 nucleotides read TGTGCCAGCAGCCAAGGGGCGGGGGGCCCTCGGCCCGGGGAGCTGTTTTTT. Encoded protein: CASSQGAGGPRPGELFF.

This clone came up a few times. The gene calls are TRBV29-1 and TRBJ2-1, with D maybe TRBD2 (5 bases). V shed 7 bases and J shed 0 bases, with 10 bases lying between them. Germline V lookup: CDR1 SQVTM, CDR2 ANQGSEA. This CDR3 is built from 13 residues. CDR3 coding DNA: TGCAGCGGGGAGAAAGACTCCTACAATGAGCAGTTCTTC. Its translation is CSGEKDSYNEQFF.

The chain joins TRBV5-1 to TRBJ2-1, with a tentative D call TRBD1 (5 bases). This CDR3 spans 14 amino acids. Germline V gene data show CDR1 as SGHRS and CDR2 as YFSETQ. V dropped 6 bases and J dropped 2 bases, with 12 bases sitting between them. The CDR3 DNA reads TGCGCCAGCACCAGGGATGGGACCTACAATGAGCAGTTCTTC. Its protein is CASTRDGTYNEQFF.

CDR3 in DNA: TGTGCCAGCAGCTTAGTCGCTGTTGGGACTACCGTGACCGAGCAGTACTTC. Its protein is CASSLVAVGTTVTEQYF. V gene TRBV7-2 combines with J gene TRBJ2-7; 7 nucleotides line up with TRBD2. Trimming cost V 1 base and J 6 bases; bases outside gene matches: 15. Germline values: CDR1 SGHTA, CDR2 FQGNSA. The CDR3 length is 17 residues.

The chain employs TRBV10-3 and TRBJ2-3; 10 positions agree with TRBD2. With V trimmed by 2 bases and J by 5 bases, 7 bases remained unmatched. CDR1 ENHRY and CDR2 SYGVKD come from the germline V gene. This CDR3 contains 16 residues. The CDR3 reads CAISEPSGGAQDTQYF. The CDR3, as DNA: TGTGCCATCAGTGAGCCAAGCGGGGGGGCACAAGATACGCAGTATTTT.

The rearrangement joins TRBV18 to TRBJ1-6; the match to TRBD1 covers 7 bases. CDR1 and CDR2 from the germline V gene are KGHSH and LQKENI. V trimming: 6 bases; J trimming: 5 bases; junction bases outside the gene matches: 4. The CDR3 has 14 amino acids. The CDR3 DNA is TGTGCCAGCTCGACCGGGACAGATAATTCACCCCTCCACTTT. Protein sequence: CASSTGTDNSPLHF.

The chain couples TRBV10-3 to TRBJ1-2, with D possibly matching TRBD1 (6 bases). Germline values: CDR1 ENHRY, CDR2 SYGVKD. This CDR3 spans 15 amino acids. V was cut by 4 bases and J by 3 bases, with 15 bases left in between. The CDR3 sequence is CAISGGAGAYYGYTF. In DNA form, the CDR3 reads TGTGCCATCAGTGGAGGGGCAGGGGCTTACTATGGCTACACCTTC.

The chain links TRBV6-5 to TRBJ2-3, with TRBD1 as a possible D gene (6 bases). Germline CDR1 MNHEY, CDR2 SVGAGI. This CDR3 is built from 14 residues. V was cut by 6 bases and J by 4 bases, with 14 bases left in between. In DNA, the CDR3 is TGTGCCAGCAGCCGATACAGGGTGGCAGATACGCAGTATTTT. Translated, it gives CASSRYRVADTQYF.

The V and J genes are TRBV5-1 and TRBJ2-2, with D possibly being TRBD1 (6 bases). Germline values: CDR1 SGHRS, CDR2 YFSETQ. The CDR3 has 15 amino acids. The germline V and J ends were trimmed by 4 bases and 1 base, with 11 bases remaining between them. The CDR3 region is CASSHIQGNTGELFF. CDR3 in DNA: TGCGCCAGCAGCCATATACAGGGGAACACCGGGGAGCTGTTTTTT.

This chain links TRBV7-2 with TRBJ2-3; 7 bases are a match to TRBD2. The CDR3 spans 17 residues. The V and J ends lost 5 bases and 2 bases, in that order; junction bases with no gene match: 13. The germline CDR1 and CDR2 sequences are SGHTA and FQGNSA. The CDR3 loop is CASSGSRLALNTDTQYF. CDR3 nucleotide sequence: TGTGCCAGCAGCGGATCAAGACTAGCCCTTAACACAGATACGCAGTATTTT.

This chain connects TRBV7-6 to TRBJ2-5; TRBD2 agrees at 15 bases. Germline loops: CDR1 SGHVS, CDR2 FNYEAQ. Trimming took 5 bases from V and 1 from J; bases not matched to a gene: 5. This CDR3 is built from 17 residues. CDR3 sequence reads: CASSTEGLAGGQETQYF. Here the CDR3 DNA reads TGTGCCAGCAGCACAGAGGGACTAGCGGGGGGCCAAGAGACCCAGTACTTC.

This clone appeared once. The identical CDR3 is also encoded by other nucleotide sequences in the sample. CDR3 loop: CATSDGGTYEQYF. CDR3 nucleotides: TGTGCCACCAGTGATGGGGGGACCTACGAGCAGTACTTC. The chain employs TRBV24-1 and TRBJ2-7; D is perhaps TRBD2 (6 bases). This CDR3 has 13 amino acids. The germline CDR1 and CDR2 sequences are KGHDR and SFDVKD. Deletions cut 3 bases from V and 2 bases from J, with 7 bases between.

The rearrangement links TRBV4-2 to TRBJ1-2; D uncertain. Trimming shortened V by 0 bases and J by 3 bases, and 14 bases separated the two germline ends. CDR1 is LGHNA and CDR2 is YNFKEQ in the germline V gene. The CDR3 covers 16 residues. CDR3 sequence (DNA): TGTGCCAGCAGCCAAGACGCCCTCACGGTAGACTATGGCTACACCTTC. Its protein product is CASSQDALTVDYGYTF.

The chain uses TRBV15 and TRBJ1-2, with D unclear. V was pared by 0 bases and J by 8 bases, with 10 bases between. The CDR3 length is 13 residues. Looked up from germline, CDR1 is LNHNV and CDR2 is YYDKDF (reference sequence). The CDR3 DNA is TGTGCCACCAGCAGAGATCGGGTAGGCGGCTACACCTTC. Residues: CATSRDRVGGYTF.

CDR3 amino acids: CASSRLGPPYNEQFF. CDR3 sequence (DNA): TGTGCCAGCAGCAGGTTGGGGCCGCCCTACAATGAGCAGTTCTTC. This sequence joins TRBV9 and TRBJ2-1, with D perhaps matching TRBD1 (5 bases). The V end lost 4 bases, the J end lost 2 bases, and 13 bases lay between the germline ends. The CDR3 runs to 15 residues. Germline V CDR1 and CDR2: SGDLS, YYNGEE.

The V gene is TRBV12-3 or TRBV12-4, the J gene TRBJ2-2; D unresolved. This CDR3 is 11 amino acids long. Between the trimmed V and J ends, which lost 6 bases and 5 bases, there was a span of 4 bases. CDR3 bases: TGTGCCAGCAGCCAGACCGGGGAGCTGTTTTTT. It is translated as CASSQTGELFF.

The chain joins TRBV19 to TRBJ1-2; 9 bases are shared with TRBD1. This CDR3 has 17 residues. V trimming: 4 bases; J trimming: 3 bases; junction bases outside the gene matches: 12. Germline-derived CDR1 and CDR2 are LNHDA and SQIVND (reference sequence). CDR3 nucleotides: TGTGCCAGTAGTAAACCCGGTAGGACAGGGGAGGACTATGGCTACACCTTC. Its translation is CASSKPGRTGEDYGYTF.